A single sample is the source of the 24 T cell receptor beta chains below, sequenced in a study of blood T cell repertoires in COVID-19 (dated by TCRdb to 2019 to 2021). Library preparation used the immunoSEQ multiplex PCR assay. The clones in this table, taken by TCRdb from immuneACCESS, are in-frame only. Not every clone is retained; where verified, under half of the shortfall comes from an unresolved V gene, and the cause of the rest is unknown. Present in this sample are about 90,000 clones, approximately 84% of which were seen just once. The top ten clones comprise roughly 6.2% of the sample. The specimen was peripheral blood. The source of these receptors is a man between 60 and 70 years old with acute or convalescent COVID-19.

The V call is TRBV4-3, the J call TRBJ1-5; D is perhaps TRBD1 (5 bases). This CDR3 contains 16 residues. Germline CDR1 reads LGHNA; CDR2 reads YSLEER. The V and J ends lost 0 bases and 3 bases respectively, with 12 bases between them. The CDR3 region has the DNA TGCGCCAGCAGCCAAGATCCCGGGGGGATCAATCAGCCCCAGCATTTT. Encoded protein: CASSQDPGGINQPQHF.

The chain recombines TRBV11-3 with TRBJ2-1; TRBD2 agrees at 7 bases. Germline V CDR1 and CDR2: SGHNT, YENEEA. CDR3 length: 15 residues. Trimming at V came to 2 bases and at J to 2 bases, leaving 3 bases not matched to a gene. The DNA of the CDR3 is TGTGCCAGCAGCTTAATAGCGGGTCCCTACAATGAGCAGTTCTTC. Protein sequence: CASSLIAGPYNEQFF.

The V gene is TRBV29-1, the J gene TRBJ1-1; D unclear. V dropped 6 bases and J dropped 6 bases, with 11 bases sitting between them. Germline assignment: CDR1 SQVTM and CDR2 ANQGSEA. The CDR3 totals 11 residues. For the CDR3, the DNA is TGCAGCGTCCTCGTAACAGCTGAAGCTTTCTTT. Translated: CSVLVTAEAFF.

V and J are TRBV29-1 and TRBJ2-2; 8 nucleotides match TRBD1. Germline values: CDR1 SQVTM, CDR2 ANQGSEA. V was pared by 5 bases and J by 6 bases, with 8 bases of the junction left unmatched. The CDR3 is 14 residues long. The CDR3 protein is CSVSVQGAPGELFF. The CDR3 nucleotides read TGCAGCGTTTCGGTGCAGGGGGCGCCCGGGGAGCTGTTTTTT.

This chain connects TRBV9 to TRBJ2-3, with a possible D match to TRBD2 (6 bases). V shed 0 bases and J shed 5 bases, with 10 bases lying between them. The CDR3 covers 14 residues. Looked up from germline, CDR1 is SGDLS and CDR2 is YYNGEE. CDR3 DNA: TGTGCCAGCAGCGTAGACCCGGGGGAAGATACGCAGTATTTT. Its protein is CASSVDPGEDTQYF.

Comments on this clone: Germline and junction disagree at one end, which may indicate a read error. This chain uses TRBV6-5 with TRBJ1-1; unclear D gene. The germline CDR1 and CDR2 sequences are MNHEY and SVGAGI. The CDR3 has 11 residues. The CDR3 region is CASRDSSEAFF. The CDR3 bases are TGTGCCAGCAGGGACTCTTCTGAGGCTTTCTTT.

The chain carries TRBV4-3 and TRBJ2-3, with 7 bases lining up with TRBD2. The germline CDR1 and CDR2 sequences are LGHNA and YSLEER. This CDR3 has 17 amino acids. Trimming took 0 bases from V and 0 from J; bases not matched to a gene: 6. DNA for the CDR3: TGCGCCAGCAGCCAAGATCTTGTGCGGGGGAGCACAGATACGCAGTATTTT. It codes for CASSQDLVRGSTDTQYF.

This chain links TRBV18 with TRBJ1-2, with a possible D match to TRBD1 (6 bases). CDR1 KGHSH and CDR2 LQKENI come from the germline V gene. The CDR3 is made up of 15 amino acids. With 2 bases removed from V and 6 bases from J, the gap between germline ends came to 16 bases. The DNA for the CDR3 is TGTGCCAGCTCACCAACAGCCCAGGGGTACAATGGCTACACCTTC. It translates to CASSPTAQGYNGYTF.

This clone was observed once. The chain has TRBV6-5 and TRBJ1-3; a weak D match, TRBD1 (5 bases). The germline gives CDR1 MNHEY, CDR2 SVGAGI. V lost 7 bases to trimming and J lost 0 bases, with 13 bases between them. This CDR3 has 15 residues. The chain's CDR3 is CASTRSGGSGNTIYF. The DNA for the CDR3 is TGTGCCAGCACCCGGAGCGGGGGCTCTGGAAACACCATATATTTT.

This clone was observed a handful of times. The chain combines TRBV24-1 with TRBJ1-4; 8 nucleotides align to TRBD1. Trimming took 4 bases from V and 0 from J; bases not matched to a gene: 12. Germline CDR1 KGHDR, CDR2 SFDVKD. The CDR3 runs to 19 residues. For the CDR3, the DNA is TGTGCCACCAGTGAGTTTAAGGGACAGGCCCCTGCAACTAATGAAAAACTGTTTTTT. This sequence encodes CATSEFKGQAPATNEKLFF.

The chain combines TRBV18 with TRBJ1-2; 7 bases match TRBD1. With 5 bases clipped from V and 5 bases from J, the junction kept 8 bases outside the gene matches. The CDR3 has 14 amino acids. The germline V gene has CDR1 KGHSH and CDR2 LQKENI. The CDR3 spells CASSDRQGQYGYTF. In nucleotides, the CDR3 is TGTGCCAGCTCAGATCGACAGGGACAATATGGCTACACCTTC.

This chain uses TRBV11-3 with TRBJ1-3; D is unresolved. The CDR3 extends over 15 amino acids. V was clipped by 0 bases and J by 0 bases, with 6 bases between them. Germline-derived CDR1 and CDR2 are SGHNT and YENEEA. The CDR3 region is CASSLDSNSGNTIYF. The CDR3 nucleotides are TGTGCCAGCAGCTTAGATTCCAACTCTGGAAACACCATATATTTT.

The J gene is TRBJ1-1, the V gene TRBV3-1 (or the pseudogene TRBV3-2); D is possibly TRBD1 (6 bases). The CDR3 loop spans 13 amino acids. CDR1 LGHDT and CDR2 YNNKEL come from the germline V gene (reference sequence). V lost 4 bases and J 0 bases, leaving 6 bases between the germline ends. DNA of the CDR3: TGTGCCAGCAGCCGGGGGCTGAACACTGAAGCTTTCTTT. Its protein product is CASSRGLNTEAFF.

This clone showed up just a few times. The chain uses TRBV2 and TRBJ1-6; D is undetermined. The CDR3 length is 13 residues. The germline V gene has CDR1 SNHLY and CDR2 FYNNEI. The V end lost 0 bases, the J end lost 10 bases, and 7 bases lay between the germline ends. CDR3 sequence reads: CASSEALASPLHF. As DNA, the CDR3 is TGTGCCAGCAGTGAAGCGCTTGCGTCACCCCTCCACTTT.

The V call is TRBV11-3, the J call TRBJ1-5; weak D call: TRBD1 (6 bases). The CDR3 consists of 14 residues. Deletions cut 7 bases from V and 5 bases from J, with 15 bases between. CDR1 and CDR2 (germline): SGHNT, YENEEA. The DNA of the CDR3 is TGTGCCAGCATTTCCCCAGGGGACGATCAGCCCCAGCATTTT. Translating it yields CASISPGDDQPQHF.

The chain combines TRBV5-1 with TRBJ1-4; 10 positions match TRBD1. Germline CDR1 and CDR2: SGHRS and YFSETQ. This CDR3 is 17 amino acids long. With 3 bases clipped from V and 8 bases from J, the junction kept 13 bases outside the gene matches. The CDR3 DNA follows: TGCGCCAGCAGCTCCAGCTACTTGACAGGGGGCAGAGAAAAACTGTTTTTT. Translated: CASSSSYLTGGREKLFF.

This rearrangement joins TRBV2 to TRBJ2-7, with 12 positions matching TRBD1. This CDR3 region has 14 residues. Trimming cost V 8 bases and J 2 bases; bases outside gene matches: 4. Germline CDR1 and CDR2: SNHLY and FYNNEI. In nucleotides, the CDR3 is TGTGCCAGCTGGGGACAGGGGGCGCCCTACGAGCAGTACTTC. Amino acids: CASWGQGAPYEQYF.

CDR3 sequence: CASSLGAGLGTEAFF. The CDR3 DNA reads as TGCGCCAGCAGCTTGGGGGCAGGGTTGGGCACTGAAGCTTTCTTT. V is TRBV5-1 and J is TRBJ1-1, with D possibly matching TRBD1 (5 bases). The CDR3 loop spans 15 amino acids. V lost 0 bases, J lost 4 bases, and 13 bases lay in between. Germline CDR1 is SGHRS and CDR2 is YFSETQ.

The chain has TRBV4-3 and TRBJ2-5; D is possibly TRBD2 (5 bases). CDR3 length: 12 residues. The germline V gene encodes CDR1 LGHNA and CDR2 YSLEER. V lost 8 bases, J lost 7 bases, and 14 bases lay in between. In nucleotides, the CDR3 is TGCGCCAGCGGCGCCCCGGCGGGGACCCAGTACTTC. Translation gives CASGAPAGTQYF.

In this sample, this clone turned up once. The rearrangement joins TRBV6-2 or TRBV6-3 to TRBJ2-7, with D possibly being TRBD1 (5 bases). CDR3 size: 13 residues. The ends were cut back, 5 bases at V and 2 bases at J, with 10 bases in the middle. Germline V gene sequence: CDR1 MNHEY, CDR2 SVGEGT. The DNA of the CDR3 is TGTGCCAGCAGTAAGATAGGGGCCTACGAGCAGTACTTC. It specifies CASSKIGAYEQYF.

The rearrangement uses TRBV6-4 and TRBJ2-1; 9 bases match TRBD2. In germline, CDR1 is MRHNA, CDR2 SNTAGT. V shed 3 bases, J shed 5 bases, and the junction held 5 bases outside the gene matches. CDR3 size: 15 residues. The CDR3 is CASSDLAGQHNEQFF. Here the CDR3 DNA reads TGTGCCAGCAGTGATCTAGCGGGGCAGCACAATGAGCAGTTCTTC.

The V call is TRBV11-2, the J call TRBJ1-6, with D hard to call. Germline V lookup: CDR1 SGHAT, CDR2 FQNNGV. Trimming removed 2 bases at V and 6 bases at J, with 5 bases between. The CDR3 covers 13 residues. In DNA, the CDR3 is TGTGCCAGCAGCTTACACTCTAATTCACCCCTCCACTTT. Translation: CASSLHSNSPLHF.

The chain recombines TRBV2 with TRBJ1-1; D is perhaps TRBD1 (5 bases). This CDR3 has 15 residues. Germline V CDR1 and CDR2: SNHLY, FYNNEI. The ends were cut back, 6 bases at V and 2 bases at J, with 16 bases in the middle. This chain's CDR3 is CASRDIKDSNTEAFF. The CDR3 bases are TGTGCCAGCAGGGATATAAAAGACAGTAACACTGAAGCTTTCTTT.

The chain is built from TRBV7-9 and TRBJ1-2, with 8 bases matching TRBD1. Trimming took 4 bases from V and 6 from J; bases not matched to a gene: 7. Per the germline V gene, CDR1 is SEHNR and CDR2 is FQNEAQ (reference sequence). CDR3 length: 14 residues. The CDR3 loop reads CASSSSDRGDGYTF. CDR3 in DNA: TGTGCCAGCAGCTCCTCCGACAGGGGCGATGGCTACACCTTC.